Listed below are T cell receptor beta chains from one sample, sequenced in a study of blood T cells in healthy people across ages. MiXCR was run by TCRdb on the 5' RACE reads, yielding one entry per CDR3 protein. Here the sample spans about 1.8 million distinct CDR3 sequences, about 49% being singletons. The sample comprised blood. The origin of the receptors is a woman aged 40 to 55 in good health. Each CDR3 is given with its conserved first and last residue. The order of the fields is D gene, clone size, V gene, J gene, CDR3 protein, CDR3 DNA. D genes are given only for firm matches. Expanded clones are given a class, and other clones once, few, many or no size at all.

TRBD2	few	TRBV7-2	TRBJ2-3	CASSHGGGRGTDTQYF	TGTGCCAGCAGCCACGGCGGGGGGCGAGGCACAGATACGCAGTATTTT
-	-	TRBV11-2	TRBJ2-7	CASSFKRPEQYF	TGTGCCAGCAGCTTCAAGCGCCCCGAGCAGTACTTC
TRBD1	few	TRBV5-6	TRBJ2-5	CASSSPPIWTGQETQYF	TGTGCCAGCAGCTCACCCCCAATCTGGACAGGGCAGGAGACCCAGTACTTC
-	-	TRBV27	TRBJ2-3	CASSASQVPRGGTDTQYF	TGTGCCAGCAGTGCCTCCCAGGTACCGAGAGGTGGCACAGATACGCAGTATTTT
-	-	TRBV15	TRBJ1-4	CATSSLWSGNEKLFF	TGTGCCACCAGCAGCCTATGGTCCGGTAATGAAAAACTGTTTTTT
-	-	TRBV6-2/TRBV6-3	TRBJ2-7	CASGWAGGNGEQYF	TGTGCCAGCGGATGGGCCGGAGGTAACGGCGAGCAGTACTTC
-	-	TRBV20-1	TRBJ2-7	CSARDGHRHEQYF	TGCAGTGCTAGGGACGGACACCGGCACGAGCAGTACTTC
-	-	TRBV27	TRBJ1-4	CASSLARGYEKLFF	TGTGCCAGCAGTTTAGCCAGGGGATACGAAAAACTGTTTTTT
TRBD2	-	TRBV20-1	TRBJ2-3	CSARTSGGLSTDTQYF	TGCAGTGCTCGGACTAGCGGGGGCCTTAGCACAGATACGCAGTATTTT
-	few	TRBV6-2/TRBV6-3	TRBJ1-2	CASRGSPPDDYGYTF	TGTGCCAGCAGAGGGTCTCCACCTGACGACTATGGCTACACCTTC
-	-	TRBV4-1	TRBJ1-2	CASSHTGTPNYGYTF	TGCGCCAGCAGCCATACCGGGACACCTAACTATGGCTACACCTTC
-	-	TRBV13	TRBJ2-1	CASSQTPTSYNEQFF	TGTGCCAGCAGCCAGACCCCAACCTCCTACAATGAGCAGTTCTTC
-	-	TRBV29-1	TRBJ1-6	CSASEGVGNSPLHF	TGCAGCGCTAGTGAGGGGGTTGGTAATTCACCCCTCCACTTT
-	once	TRBV7-2	TRBJ2-5	CASNLIRSAQETQYF	TGTGCCAGCAACTTAATACGGTCCGCCCAAGAGACCCAGTACTTC
-	-	TRBV28	TRBJ2-6	CASSLFGSSGANVLTF	TGTGCCAGCAGTTTATTTGGCAGCTCTGGGGCCAACGTCCTGACTTTC
TRBD2	few	TRBV4-1	TRBJ2-1	CASSQGGSGGFYNEQFF	TGCGCCAGCAGCCAAGGGGGCAGCGGGGGCTTCTACAATGAGCAGTTCTTC
-	few	TRBV27	TRBJ2-1	CASSTSGPGVGAVRSMNEQFF	TGTGCCAGCAGTACCTCGGGCCCCGGGGTCGGGGCGGTGAGGAGCATGAATGAGCAGTTCTTC
-	-	TRBV7-2	TRBJ2-1	CASSMPNEQFF	TGTGCCAGCAGCATGCCCAATGAGCAGTTCTTC
-	few	TRBV6-2/TRBV6-3	TRBJ2-1	CASSSLTRSTLGQSSYNEQFF	TGTGCCAGCAGTTCCTTAACTCGATCCACGCTCGGGCAGAGCTCCTACAATGAGCAGTTCTTC
-	-	TRBV27	TRBJ2-4	CASRGGPDPFLNIQYF	TGTGCCAGCAGGGGGGGCCCTGACCCTTTCTTGAACATTCAGTACTTC
-	once	TRBV6-5	TRBJ2-5	CASSYDYSRETQYF	TGTGCCAGCAGTTACGACTATTCAAGAGAGACCCAGTACTTC
-	-	TRBV20-1	TRBJ2-7	CSASTSEGFYEQYF	TGCAGTGCTAGTACGAGCGAGGGGTTTTACGAGCAGTACTTC
TRBD2	-	TRBV20-1	TRBJ2-7	CSADSSGGALEQYF	TGCAGTGCAGATTCTAGCGGGGGGGCCCTCGAGCAGTACTTC
TRBD1	-	TRBV7-2	TRBJ1-2	CASSLLRGPNGYTF	TGTGCCAGCAGCTTACTGAGGGGGCCTAACGGCTACACCTTC
TRBD2	few	TRBV12-3/TRBV12-4	TRBJ2-4	CASSLVAGAWEQYF	TGTGCCAGCAGTTTAGTAGCGGGGGCTTGGGAGCAGTACTTC
TRBD1	-	TRBV28	TRBJ2-7	CASSSDRVNAEQYF	TGTGCCAGCAGCTCGGACAGGGTAAACGCCGAGCAGTACTTC
-	-	TRBV29-1	TRBJ1-2	CSAAGSYGYTF	TGCAGCGCCGCGGGATCCTATGGCTACACCTTC
TRBD2	-	TRBV7-9	TRBJ2-5	CASGTGLAGETQYF	TGTGCCAGCGGAACCGGACTAGCTGGAGAGACCCAGTACTTC
TRBD2	-	TRBV3-1	TRBJ2-1	CASSTTSGGFTEQFF	TGTGCCAGCAGCACGACTAGCGGGGGGTTCACTGAGCAGTTCTTC
TRBD1	-	TRBV5-1	TRBJ2-7	CASSFWQGAGYEQYF	TGCGCCAGCAGCTTTTGGCAGGGGGCGGGCTACGAGCAGTACTTC
-	-	TRBV4-1	TRBJ1-5	CASSQDSSGGNQPQHF	TGCGCCAGCAGCCAAGATTCTTCAGGGGGCAATCAGCCCCAGCATTTT
-	-	TRBV28	TRBJ2-3	CASSPLWGQFADTQYF	TGTGCCAGCAGTCCACTATGGGGCCAGTTCGCAGATACGCAGTATTTT
-	few	TRBV5-5	TRBJ2-6	CASSLMGMGRSGANVLTF	TGTGCCAGCAGCTTAATGGGTATGGGGCGCTCTGGGGCCAACGTCCTGACTTTC
TRBD1	-	TRBV2	TRBJ2-5	CASRDTGGAKTQYF	TGTGCCAGCAGGGACACAGGGGGCGCGAAGACCCAGTACTTC
TRBD1	-	TRBV18	TRBJ2-7	CASSSGTGQYEQYF	TGTGCCAGCTCGTCCGGGACAGGGCAGTACGAGCAGTACTTC
TRBD1	-	TRBV29-1	TRBJ1-2	CSADKQGVYGYTF	TGCAGCGCGGACAAACAGGGGGTCTATGGCTACACCTTC
-	-	TRBV9	TRBJ1-2	CASSPRVGTAYGYTF	TGTGCCAGCAGCCCGAGAGTCGGGACGGCCTATGGCTACACCTTC
-	-	TRBV12-3/TRBV12-4	TRBJ2-4	CASSLNRATKNIQYF	TGTGCCAGCAGTTTAAACAGGGCTACCAAAAACATTCAGTACTTC
TRBD2	-	TRBV7-2	TRBJ2-1	CASSPHLRGSSYNKQFF	TGTGCCAGCAGCCCTCACTTGCGGGGGAGCTCCTACAATAAGCAGTTCTTC
TRBD1	-	TRBV7-9	TRBJ1-2	CASSPDRGRSGYTF	TGTGCCAGCAGCCCGGACAGGGGTAGATCTGGCTACACCTTC